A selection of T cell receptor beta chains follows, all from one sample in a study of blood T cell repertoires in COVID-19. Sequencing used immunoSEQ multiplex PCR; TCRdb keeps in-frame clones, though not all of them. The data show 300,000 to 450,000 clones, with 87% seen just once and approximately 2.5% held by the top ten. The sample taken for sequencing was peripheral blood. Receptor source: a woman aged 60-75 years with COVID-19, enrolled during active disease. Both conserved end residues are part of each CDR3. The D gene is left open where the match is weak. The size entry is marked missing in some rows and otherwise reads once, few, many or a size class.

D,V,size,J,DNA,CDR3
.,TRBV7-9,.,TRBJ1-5,TGTGCCAGCAGCTTGGACAGTAGCAATCAGCCCCAGCATTTT,CASSLDSSNQPQHF
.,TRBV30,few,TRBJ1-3,TGTGCCTGGAGGACAGTCCTTATCTCTGGAAACACCATATATTTT,CAWRTVLISGNTIYF
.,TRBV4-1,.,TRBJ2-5,TGCGCCAGCAGCCTTCCTCGGGTCCAAGAGACCCAGTACTTC,CASSLPRVQETQYF
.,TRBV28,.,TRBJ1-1,TGTGCCAGCGGTGTCCCTAATCCTCCAGGTGATTTCTTT,CASGVPNPPGDFF
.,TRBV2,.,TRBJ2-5,TGTGCCAGCCCTCTCGCTTCCGGGGGGCTACTGGGGGAGACCCAGTACTTC,CASPLASGGLLGETQYF
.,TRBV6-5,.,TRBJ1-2,TGTGCCAGCAACCCTGGCGGGGAGGTCTATGGCTACACCTTC,CASNPGGEVYGYTF
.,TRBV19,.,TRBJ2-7,TGTGCCAGTAGTAGCGACTCTGAGCCCATTTACGAGCAGTACTTC,CASSSDSEPIYEQYF
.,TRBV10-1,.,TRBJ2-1,TGCGCCAGCAAACCAGACAGATACAATGAGCAGTTCTTC,CASKPDRYNEQFF
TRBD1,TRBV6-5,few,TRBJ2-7,TGTGCCAGCAGTTACGAAGGGACAGGGTCCTTCGAGCAGTACTTC,CASSYEGTGSFEQYF
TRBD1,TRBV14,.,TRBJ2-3,TGTGCCAGCAGCCGGACGGGACCAGGGGGCCCAGATACGCAGTATTTT,CASSRTGPGGPDTQYF
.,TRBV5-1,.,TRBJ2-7,TGCGCCAGCAGCTTGGCCGCGGATACCGAGCAGTACTTC,CASSLAADTEQYF
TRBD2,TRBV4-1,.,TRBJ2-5,TGCGCCAGCAGCCAAGATTTCGTCTCTTTTTCTAGCGGGGGGGAGACCCAGTACTTC,CASSQDFVSFSSGGETQYF
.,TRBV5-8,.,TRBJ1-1,TGTGCCAGCAGCAGATCTAGGGGGGAGGGAGCTTTCTTT,CASSRSRGEGAFF
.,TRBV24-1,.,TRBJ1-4,TGTGCCACAGAGCTTGACGCCGACAGGAGGCCTAATGAAAAACTGTTTTTT,CATELDADRRPNEKLFF
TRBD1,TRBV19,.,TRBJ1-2,TGTGCCAGTACACGGACAGGGGGCGGCTATGGCTACACCTTC,CASTRTGGGYGYTF
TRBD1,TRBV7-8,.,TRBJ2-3,TGTGCCAGCAGCCTCCGACAGGGTGGGAGCACAGATACGCAGTATTTT,CASSLRQGGSTDTQYF
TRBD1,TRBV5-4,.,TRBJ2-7,TGTGCCAGCAGCTTGGAACCCCGGGACAGGGGAACCTACGAGCAGTACTTC,CASSLEPRDRGTYEQYF
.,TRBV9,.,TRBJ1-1,TGTGCCAGCAGTGTTGTAGTGAACACTGAAGCTTTCTTT,CASSVVVNTEAFF
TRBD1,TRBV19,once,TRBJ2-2,TGTGCCAGTAGGGACAGGGGAACCGGGGAGCTGTTTTTT,CASRDRGTGELFF
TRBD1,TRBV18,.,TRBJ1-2,TGTGCCAGCTCACCAATTCAGACAGGGGGCGACTACACCTTC,CASSPIQTGGDYTF
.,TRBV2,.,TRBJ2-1,TGTGCCAGAGCCCCCATTAATTTCACCTACAATGAGCAGTTCTTC,CARAPINFTYNEQFF
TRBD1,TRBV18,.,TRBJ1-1,TGTGCCAGCTCCCAAAAGGGGGCGGAAGCTTTCTTT,CASSQKGAEAFF
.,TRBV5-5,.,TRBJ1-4,TGTGCCAGCTCCTTGACACCCTCGAATGAAAAACTGTTTTTT,CASSLTPSNEKLFF
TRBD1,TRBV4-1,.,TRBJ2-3,TGCGCCAGCAGCCAAGTGGCCCTCGGGACAGGGCGAACAGATACGCAGTATTTT,CASSQVALGTGRTDTQYF
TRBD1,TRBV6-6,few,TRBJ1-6,TGTGCCAGCAGTCAGGGACAGGGGGCATCTCGTAATTCACCCCTCCACTTT,CASSQGQGASRNSPLHF
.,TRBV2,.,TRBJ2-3,TGTGCCAGCGCAGGGTTAGCTAGCACAGATACGCAGTATTTT,CASAGLASTDTQYF
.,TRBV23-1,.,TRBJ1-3,TGCGCCAGCAGTCAACGGGAAACAGTCAGCTCTGGAAACACCATATATTTT,CASSQRETVSSGNTIYF
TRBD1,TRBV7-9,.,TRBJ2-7,TGTGCCAGCAGCGTCCGACCGGGACAGGGGCCCCCCTACGAGCAGTACTTC,CASSVRPGQGPPYEQYF
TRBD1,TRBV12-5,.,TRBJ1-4,TGTGCTAGTGGTTCCCTTCGACAGGGGATCTTGGCTAATGAAAAACTGTTTTTT,CASGSLRQGILANEKLFF
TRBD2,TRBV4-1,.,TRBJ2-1,TGCGCCAGCAGCCAAGATTCCAGCGGGGGGCTCAATGAGCAGTTCTTC,CASSQDSSGGLNEQFF
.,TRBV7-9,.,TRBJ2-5,TGTGCCAGCAGCTTAAGCGAACGGGTGGAGACCCAGTACTTC,CASSLSERVETQYF
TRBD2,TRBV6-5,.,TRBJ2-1,TGTGCCAGCAGCACCCTCCCGGGACTAACGAATGAGCAGTTCTTC,CASSTLPGLTNEQFF
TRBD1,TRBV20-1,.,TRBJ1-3,TGCAGTGCTAGTCCCCCGACCGGGACAGGGGGTGGAAACACCATATATTTT,CSASPPTGTGGGNTIYF
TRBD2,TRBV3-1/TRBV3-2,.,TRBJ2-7,TGTGCCAGCAGCTATCGTAGCGGGGGGGCGTGGCCCGAGCAGTACTTC,CASSYRSGGAWPEQYF
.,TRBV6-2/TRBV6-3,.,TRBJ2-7,TGTGCCAGCAGTTCGCGGTGGAACGAGCAGTACTTC,CASSSRWNEQYF
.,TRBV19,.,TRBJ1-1,TGTGCCAGTAGTATATCTCGGACGGGGACTGAAGCTTTCTTT,CASSISRTGTEAFF
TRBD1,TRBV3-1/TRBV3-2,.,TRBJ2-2,TGTGCCAGCAGCCAAGGACAGGGGGCCACCGGGGAGCTGTTTTTT,CASSQGQGATGELFF
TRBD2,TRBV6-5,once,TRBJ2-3,TGTGCCAGCAGACGGGGGGGACCAAGCACAGATACGCAGTATTTT,CASRRGGPSTDTQYF
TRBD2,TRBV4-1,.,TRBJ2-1,TGCGCCAGCAGCCGCGGACTAGCGGGGACATCCTATGAGCAGTTCTTC,CASSRGLAGTSYEQFF
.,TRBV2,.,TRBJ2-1,TGTGCCAGCAGTCCACAGGGGGGGGAGAATGAGCAGTTCTTC,CASSPQGGENEQFF
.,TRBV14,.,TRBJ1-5,TGTGCCAGCAGCCAGCAGGGCAATCAGCCCCAGCATTTT,CASSQQGNQPQHF
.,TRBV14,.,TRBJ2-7,TGTGCCAGCCGCCCACAGGGATCCTACGAGCAGTACTTC,CASRPQGSYEQYF
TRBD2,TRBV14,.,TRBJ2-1,TGTGCCAGCAGCCGAAGGACTAGCGGGGGCCCCGTCAATGAGCAGTTCTTC,CASSRRTSGGPVNEQFF
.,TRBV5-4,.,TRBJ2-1,TGTGCCAGCAGGAGGGGGTACGGGAACAATGAGCAGTTCTTC,CASRRGYGNNEQFF
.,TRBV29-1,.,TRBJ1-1,TGCAGCGTTGAATCTACCCGGGGGACTGAAGCTTTCTTT,CSVESTRGTEAFF
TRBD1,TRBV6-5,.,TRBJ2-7,TGTGCCAGCAAAAGAACGGGACAGGGGTACGAGCAGTACTTC,CASKRTGQGYEQYF
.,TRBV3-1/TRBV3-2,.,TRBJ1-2,TGTGCCAGCAGCCTTAGCCCTAACTATGGCTACACCTTC,CASSLSPNYGYTF
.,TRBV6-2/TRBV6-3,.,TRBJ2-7,TGTGCCAGCAGTTATAGCAGCGAGCAGTACTTC,CASSYSSEQYF